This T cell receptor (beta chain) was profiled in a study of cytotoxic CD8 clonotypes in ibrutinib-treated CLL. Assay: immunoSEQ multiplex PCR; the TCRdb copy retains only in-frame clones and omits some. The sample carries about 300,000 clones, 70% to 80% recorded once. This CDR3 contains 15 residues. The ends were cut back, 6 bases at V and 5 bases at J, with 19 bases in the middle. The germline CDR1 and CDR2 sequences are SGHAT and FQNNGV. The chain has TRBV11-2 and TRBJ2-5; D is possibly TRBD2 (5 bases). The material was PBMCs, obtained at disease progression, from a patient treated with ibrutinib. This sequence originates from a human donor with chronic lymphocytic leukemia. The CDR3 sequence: CASSLPDGVAETQYF. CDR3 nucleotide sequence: TGTGCCAGCAGTCTCCCCGACGGGGTTGCGGAGACCCAGTACTTC. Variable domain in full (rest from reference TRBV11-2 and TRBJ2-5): EAGVAQSPRYKIIEKRQSVAFWCNPISGHATLYWYQQILGQGPKLLIQFQNNGVVDDSQLPKDRFSAERLKGVDSTLKIQPAKLEDSAVYLCASSLPDGVAETQYFGPGTRLLVL.